This TCR beta chain was captured by sequencing in a study of vaccination effects on CD4 cells after COVID-19. Overall study findings and caveats: Spike-reactive clones found after vaccination in convalescents were mainly new vaccine-induced clones. Clones arising from infection and from vaccination showed marked clonal contraction late after vaccination. Early timepoints after infection were absent, and convalescent patients were few in the study.

To note about this clone: As yet, its antigen is unknown.

Germline loops: CDR1 SGDLS, CDR2 YYNGEE. The CDR3 extends over 16 amino acids. V dropped 0 bases and J dropped 6 bases, with 16 bases sitting between them. TCRdb keeps only in-frame clones here, not all; method: immunoSEQ multiplex PCR. The sample includes under 35,000 clones, under 80% of them seen just once. Antigen-specific CD4+ T cell clonotypes were called by their expansion after viral peptide-pool culture in ViraFEST. After less than 11 days in culture, the CD4+ T cells were isolated. SARS-CoV-2 infection was confirmed by PCR in the person between March and December 2020. With approximately 11 ug/ml peptides and around 10 IU/ml IL-2, some 2 million PBMC per well were cultured.

This TCR was recovered from a human donor who had a prior SARS-CoV-2 infection. Sequencing used CD4+ T cells from PBMCs cultured with a peptide pool, obtained before COVID-19 vaccination. J is TRBJ1-5 and V is TRBV9, with a tentative D call TRBD1 (5 bases). The CDR3 region has the DNA TGTGCCAGCAGCGTAGGCGAGGGGAGCTTCGGTCAGCCCCAGCATTTT. Encoded protein: CASSVGEGSFGQPQHF.